This T cell receptor (beta chain) originates from a study of cytomegalovirus exposure and HLA in healthy donors. Study observations and caveats: In vitro confirmation showed a few CMV-associated chains to be CMV antigen specific. Usually a TCR sequence was rare, but some public TCRs were found in many donors. Among TCR beta chains, those listed as cytomegalovirus-associated numbered over 150.

The donors belonged to the approximately 120-subject validation cohort, separate from the roughly 700-subject first cohort. Worth noting for this clone: The antigen is unknown.

Here immunoSEQ multiplex PCR was the method, and the copy in TCRdb shows in-frame clones only, minus some. The data contain approximately 220,000 clones, under 95% of them seen just once; the ten biggest clones take up 1.1%. The CDR3 covers 14 residues. V was shortened by 0 bases and J by 5 bases, with 10 bases between the two germline ends. Germline loops: CDR1 SGHTA, CDR2 FQGNSA. The sample consisted of PBMCs. The TCR originated in a woman under 30 in good health and CMV-seronegative. The chain joins TRBV7-2 to TRBJ2-5; the D is unclear. The CDR3 DNA is TGTGCCAGCAGCTTAGCAGGAGAGGTGGAGACCCAGTACTTC. Translation: CASSLAGEVETQYF. Full variable domain (rest looked up from reference TRBV7-2 and TRBJ2-5): GAGVSQSPSNKVTEKGKDVELRCDPISGHTALYWYRQSLGQGLEFLIYFQGNSAPDKSGLPSDRFSAERTGGSVSTLTIQRTQQEDSAVYLCASSLAGEVETQYFGPGTRLLVL.